This TCR beta chain was sequenced in a study of T cells after posttransplantation cyclophosphamide. Ten or more counts support this clone. CDR1 SNHLY and CDR2 FYNNEI come from the germline V gene. Trimming left V 4 bases short and J 5 bases short, with 11 bases between. The CDR3 consists of 13 residues. The data were produced by immunoSEQ multiplex PCR, yet TCRdb's version contains in-frame clones alone and is incomplete. Recorded here are 20,000 to 25,000 clones, none singletons. This sequence was found in a woman aged 45-60 years in good health, CMV-negative, and a related stem cell transplant donor. Sequencing was done on a sample of PBMCs. The chain has TRBV2 and TRBJ2-5; possibly TRBD1 for D (6 bases). CDR3 bases: TGTGCCAGCAGTGTTCGGCAGGGGGAGACCCAGTACTTC. Its translation is CASSVRQGETQYF.